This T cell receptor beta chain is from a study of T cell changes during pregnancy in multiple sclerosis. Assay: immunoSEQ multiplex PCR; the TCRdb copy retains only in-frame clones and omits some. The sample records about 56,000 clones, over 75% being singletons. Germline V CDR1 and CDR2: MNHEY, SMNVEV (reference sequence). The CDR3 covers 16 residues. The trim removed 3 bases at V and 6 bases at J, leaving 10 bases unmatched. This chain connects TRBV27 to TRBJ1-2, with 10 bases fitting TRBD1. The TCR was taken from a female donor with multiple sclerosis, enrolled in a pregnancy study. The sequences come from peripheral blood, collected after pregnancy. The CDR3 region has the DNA TGTGCCAGCAGTTTTTCTCCCGGGACAGGGGCTGATGGCTACACCTTC. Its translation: CASSFSPGTGADGYTF.